This T cell receptor (beta chain) was observed in a study of monozygotic twins with inflammatory bowel disease. TCRdb reprocessed the 5' RACE reads and reports one entry per CDR3 protein, with no DNA. Its table lists fewer than 400,000 distinct CDR3 sequences. Germline CDR1 reads LNHNV; CDR2 reads YYDKDF (reference sequence). The CDR3 has 15 residues. The sequenced sample was blood. The origin of this receptor is a human donor with ulcerative colitis or Crohn's disease, or a healthy co-twin of an affected twin (not recorded which). J is TRBJ2-7 and V is TRBV15. CDR3 loop: CATSRDPGGSYEQYF.